This T cell receptor (beta chain) was obtained from a study of CD8 T cells in Susac syndrome. Reverse transcription used roughly 0.45 to 1 ug RNA and random hexamers. One entry per CDR3 protein, called by TCRdb with MiXCR from the immunoSEQ multiplex PCR reads. The sample holds more than 200,000 distinct CDR3 sequences, roughly 95% seen once. Source material: CD4+ T cells from PBMCs. The source of this sequence is a human donor with multiple sclerosis.

CDR3 coding DNA: TGCGCCAGCAGCTTGTCCTTTCGACGGGGAAGTGAAAAACTGTTTTTT. Translating it yields CASSLSFRRGSEKLFF. This sequence joins TRBV5-1 and TRBJ1-4; D is undetermined. V was shortened by 1 base and J by 7 bases, with 17 bases between the two germline ends. The CDR3 totals 16 residues. Germline V gene data show CDR1 as SGHRS and CDR2 as YFSETQ. The entire variable domain, with the rest obtained from reference TRBV5-1 and TRBJ1-4, is as follows: KAGVTQTPRYLIKTRGQQVTLSCSPISGHRSVSWYQQTPGQGLQFLFEYFSETQRNKGNFPGRFSGRQFSNSRSEMNVSTLELGDSALYLCASSLSFRRGSEKLFFGSGTQLSVL.